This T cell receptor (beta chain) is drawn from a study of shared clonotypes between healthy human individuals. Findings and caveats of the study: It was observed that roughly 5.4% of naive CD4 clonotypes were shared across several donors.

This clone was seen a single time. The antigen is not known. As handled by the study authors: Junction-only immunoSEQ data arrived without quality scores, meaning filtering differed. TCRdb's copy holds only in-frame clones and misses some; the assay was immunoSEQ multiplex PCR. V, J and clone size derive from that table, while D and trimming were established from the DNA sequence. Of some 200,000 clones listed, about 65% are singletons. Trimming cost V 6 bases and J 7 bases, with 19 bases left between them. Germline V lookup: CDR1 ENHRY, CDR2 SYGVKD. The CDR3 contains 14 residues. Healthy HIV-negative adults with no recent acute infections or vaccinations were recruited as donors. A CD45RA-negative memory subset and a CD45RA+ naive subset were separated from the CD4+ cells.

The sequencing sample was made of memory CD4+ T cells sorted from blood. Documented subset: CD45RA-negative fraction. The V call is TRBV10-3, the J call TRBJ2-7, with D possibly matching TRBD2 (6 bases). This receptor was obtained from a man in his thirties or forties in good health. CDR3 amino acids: CAIRMGGLEGEQYF. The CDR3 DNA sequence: TGTGCCATCAGGATGGGGGGACTCGAGGGTGAGCAGTACTTC.